What follows describes a single T cell receptor (beta chain). No antigen is known for it. No base qualities exist here, and no much larger clone lies one base off it. This record belongs to a study of blood T cell repertoires in COVID-19 (dated by TCRdb to 2020 to 2021). General notes on the study: Samples from collaborators originated in the United States, Italy and Spain and spanned both the acute and convalescent phases of COVID-19. The prospective study material was composed of cDNA or gDNA derived from T cells, B-cell-depleted T cells, or PBMCs. The dataset comprised deeply sampled blood TCRbeta repertoires from subjects exposed to, actively infected with, or recovered from COVID-19. A freely available public database, intended as a resource for researchers studying the immune response to SARS-CoV-2, is where the repertoires were released. The samples were drawn from two sources: the first 160 participants of the ongoing ImmuneRACE study, and 1,000 to 1,500 subjects contributed by 6 global collaborators. A de-identified subject ID, COVID-19 status, age in years and sex were almost always included in the sample metadata. HLA class I and class II types, where available, came from metadata supplied by the sample provider rather than from assay-based typing. Results the study describes overall, beyond this receptor: The amount of clinical and demographic metadata varied by source and participant and was provided uncurated.

TCRbeta CDR3 regions were amplified from genomic DNA by means of the immunoSEQ Assay, a bias-controlled multiplex PCR. The authors processed their data as follows. The number of nucleated cells in each sample was estimated by amplification of reference gene primers within the assay. To quantify the absolute abundance of each unique TCRbeta CDR3 rearrangement, sequence reads were collapsed and filtered. For each sample, productive Simpson clonality was calculated as the square root of Simpson's diversity index over productive rearrangements. This is the immuneACCESS table as TCRdb keeps it, with only in-frame sequences that have V and J called. A part of the clones is gone; compared with another copy, unresolved V genes explain less than half, and the rest is unexplained. V, J and clone size are those of that table, while D and trimming were read from the DNA. In all, the sample holds 100,000 to 150,000 clones, and 65% to 90% of those were seen once. Of the sample, 5% to 8% is held by the ten largest clones.

Collaborating institutions collected whole blood in K2EDTA tubes following their own protocols. Collaborator samples were shipped for TCRbeta analysis as frozen whole blood, isolated PBMCs, or DNA extracted from either sample type. CDR1 LGHDT and CDR2 YNNKEL were looked up in the germline V gene (reference sequence). There are 13 amino acids in the CDR3, from cysteine to phenylalanine inclusive. The only DNA kept is the CDR3, 39 bases in frame from the first base. V is cut by 6 bases and J by 7 bases, and the space between the germline ends is 15 bases. This clonotype was sampled from a man older than 75 with active or convalescent COVID-19. Sequenced: peripheral blood. Recombination joined TRBV3-1 (or the pseudogene TRBV3-2) with TRBJ1-2; the D gene is unclear. The encoded CDR3 is CASSLRGTGGYTF. The DNA reads TGTGCCAGCAGTCTCCGGGGTACGGGTGGCTACACCTTC.